Shown below are 12 T cell receptor beta chains from a single sample sequenced in a study of identical twins. In TCRdb, the 5' RACE reads were re-called with MiXCR into one record per CDR3 protein. Among over 550,000 distinct CDR3 sequences listed, about 7.1% were seen once. These same data were also listed under a study on yellow fever vaccine responses in identical twins.

Material for sequencing was PBMCs. These TCRs come from a woman younger than 30 in good health.

This clonotype was recorded at least ten times. The chain joins TRBV28 to TRBJ2-5; D remains ambiguous. The V and J ends lost 2 bases and 2 bases respectively, with 12 bases between them. Germline-derived CDR1 and CDR2 are MDHEN and SYDVKM. This CDR3 spans 15 amino acids. The CDR3 region has the DNA TGTGCCAGCAGTTTAGGGCTACGAACTCAAGAGACCCAGTACTTC. This sequence encodes CASSLGLRTQETQYF.

This clonotype appeared many times. CDR3 sequence: CASSQETGDNEQFF. The CDR3 DNA reads as TGTGCCAGCAGCCAAGAGACAGGGGACAATGAGCAGTTCTTC. The chain employs TRBV3-1 and TRBJ2-1; 8 bases match TRBD1. Germline CDR1 reads LGHDT; CDR2 reads YNNKEL (reference sequence). Trimming at V came to 0 bases and at J to 5 bases, leaving 0 bases not matched to a gene. The CDR3 extends over 14 amino acids.

This clonotype was found a few times. J is TRBJ1-6 and V is TRBV2; D gene unclear. This CDR3 contains 12 residues. Looked up from germline, CDR1 is SNHLY and CDR2 is FYNNEI. Trimming removed 3 bases from V and 9 bases from J, with 6 bases in between. CDR3 DNA: TGTGCCAGCAGTGATCCTCCTTCACCCCTCCACTTT. This gives the protein CASSDPPSPLHF.

The CDR3 reads CASSRGQGEGNEQFF. In DNA, the CDR3 is TGCGCCAGCAGCCGGGGACAGGGGGAAGGCAATGAGCAGTTCTTC. The chain employs TRBV4-1 and TRBJ2-1, with TRBD1 matching over 11 bases. The ends lost 4 bases at V and 6 bases at J; junction bases unmatched: 5. This CDR3 is built from 15 residues. The germline gives CDR1 MGHRA, CDR2 YSYEKL.

In its sample, this clonotype was seen a few times. The J gene is TRBJ2-3, the V gene TRBV3-1; possible D gene TRBD2, 6 bases. This CDR3 spans 14 amino acids. Germline values: CDR1 LGHDT, CDR2 YNNKEL (reference sequence). V was cut by 1 base and J by 7 bases, with 12 bases left in between. The CDR3, as DNA: TGTGCCAGCAGCCAAGCTGAGGGGAGGTATACGCAGTATTTT. Its protein product is CASSQAEGRYTQYF.

This clonotype showed up many times. The V gene is TRBV3-1, the J gene TRBJ2-3; D call uncertain. CDR3 size: 14 residues. The germline CDR1 and CDR2 sequences are LGHDT and YNNKEL (reference sequence). The germline V and J ends were trimmed by 1 base and 2 bases, with 7 bases remaining between them. CDR3 coding DNA: TGTGCCAGCAGCCAAGGTATCCACACAGATACGCAGTATTTT. Translated: CASSQGIHTDTQYF.

This clonotype was recorded many times. V is TRBV7-2 and J is TRBJ2-1; D not resolved. The V end was cut by 1 base, the J end by 4 bases, with 5 bases between. The CDR3 contains 13 residues. Germline V lookup: CDR1 SGHTA, CDR2 FQGNSA. The CDR3 reads CASSLVVYNEQFF. In nucleotides, the CDR3 is TGTGCCAGCAGCTTAGTTGTTTACAATGAGCAGTTCTTC.

The chain is built from TRBV5-1 and TRBJ2-3; no firm D call. V dropped 1 base and J dropped 2 bases, with 14 bases sitting between them. This CDR3 is built from 16 residues. Looked up from germline, CDR1 is SGHRS and CDR2 is YFSETQ. The CDR3 region is CASSLRYQSVTDTQYF. CDR3 in DNA: TGCGCCAGCAGCTTGAGGTACCAGTCAGTCACAGATACGCAGTATTTT.

The V gene is TRBV7-3, the J gene TRBJ2-5; D may correspond to TRBD1 or TRBD2 (5 bases each). Trimming left V 1 base short and J 4 bases short, with 16 bases between. The CDR3 is 16 residues long. Germline loops: CDR1 SGHTA, CDR2 FQGTGA. The CDR3 loop reads CASSLRSSGTGETQYF. Here the CDR3 DNA reads TGTGCCAGCAGCTTAAGGTCATCGGGGACCGGAGAGACCCAGTACTTC. Supplemented by reference TRBV7-3 and TRBJ2-5, the full variable domain reads GAGVSQTPSNKVTEKGKYVELRCDPISGHTALYWYRQSLGQGPEFLIYFQGTGAADDSGLPNDRFFAVRPEGSVSTLKIQRTERGDSAVYLCASSLRSSGTGETQYFGPGTRLLVL.

This clonotype was detected only a few times. The gene calls are TRBV9 and TRBJ1-6; tentative D call: TRBD1 (5 bases). This CDR3 spans 16 amino acids. Germline V gene lookup returns CDR1 SGDLS and CDR2 YYNGEE. Trimming stripped 0 bases from V and 4 bases from J, with 11 bases between. The CDR3 sequence: CASSVAGGNYNSPLHF. The CDR3 DNA reads TGTGCCAGCAGCGTAGCCGGGGGAAATTATAATTCACCCCTCCACTTT.

This clonotype was recorded once. This chain connects TRBV7-2 to TRBJ2-7; 8 nucleotides align to TRBD2. The junction had 13 bases not matched to a gene; V was cut back by 5 bases and J by 7 bases. The CDR3 is 15 amino acids. Looked up from germline, CDR1 is SGHTA and CDR2 is FQGNSA. The CDR3 region has the DNA TGTGCCAGCAGCAGAAGGGACCTAGCGGGCGGAGAGCAGTACTTC. Amino acids: CASSRRDLAGGEQYF.

The V call is TRBV5-8, the J call TRBJ2-3, with D possibly being TRBD2 (6 bases). Germline V gene lookup returns CDR1 SGHTS and CDR2 YDEGEE. Trimming left V 6 bases short and J 5 bases short, with 16 bases between. This CDR3 comprises 14 residues. CDR3 loop: CASTFSGTVDTQYF. The CDR3 DNA follows: TGTGCCAGCACCTTTAGCGGAACAGTAGATACGCAGTATTTT.